This TCR beta chain was captured by sequencing in a study of control samples from healthy donors and cancer patients. V trimming: 0 bases; J trimming: 2 bases; junction bases outside the gene matches: 4. The CDR3 runs 16 residues. Germline V lookup: CDR1 SEHNR, CDR2 FQNEAQ (reference sequence). This clone was observed a single time. Assay: immunoSEQ multiplex PCR; the TCRdb copy retains only in-frame clones and omits some. The table lists around 200,000 clones, roughly 94% of them singletons. This clonotype originated in a man between 50 and 59 years old in good health. The V call is TRBV7-9, the J call TRBJ1-1, with 9 bases aligning to TRBD1. The sequenced sample was blood. CDR3 sequence: CASSLAWDRANTEAFF. The DNA for the CDR3 is TGTGCCAGCAGCTTAGCCTGGGACAGGGCCAACACTGAAGCTTTCTTT.